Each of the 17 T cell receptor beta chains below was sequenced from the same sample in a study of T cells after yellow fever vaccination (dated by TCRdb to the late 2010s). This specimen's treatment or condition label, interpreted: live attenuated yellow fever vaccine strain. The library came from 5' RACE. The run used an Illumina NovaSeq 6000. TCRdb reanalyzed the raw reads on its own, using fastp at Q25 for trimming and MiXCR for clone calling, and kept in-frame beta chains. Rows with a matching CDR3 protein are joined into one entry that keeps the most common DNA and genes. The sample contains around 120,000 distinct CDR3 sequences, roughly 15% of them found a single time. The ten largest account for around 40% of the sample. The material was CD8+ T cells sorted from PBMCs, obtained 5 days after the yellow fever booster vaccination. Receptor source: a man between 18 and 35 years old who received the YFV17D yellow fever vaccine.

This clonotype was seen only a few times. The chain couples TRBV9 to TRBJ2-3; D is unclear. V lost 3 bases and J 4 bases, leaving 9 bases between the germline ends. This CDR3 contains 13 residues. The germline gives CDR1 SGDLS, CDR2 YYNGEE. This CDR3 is CASSDENADTQYF. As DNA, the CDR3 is TGTGCCAGCAGCGACGAAAATGCAGATACGCAGTATTTT.

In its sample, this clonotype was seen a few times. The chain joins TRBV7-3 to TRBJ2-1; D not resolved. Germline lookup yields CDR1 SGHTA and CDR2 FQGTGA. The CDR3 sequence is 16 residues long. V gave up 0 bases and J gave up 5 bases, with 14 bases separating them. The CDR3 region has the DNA TGTGCCAGCAGCTTAACCTATTTCCTGGCCGACAATGAGCAGTTCTTC. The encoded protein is CASSLTYFLADNEQFF.

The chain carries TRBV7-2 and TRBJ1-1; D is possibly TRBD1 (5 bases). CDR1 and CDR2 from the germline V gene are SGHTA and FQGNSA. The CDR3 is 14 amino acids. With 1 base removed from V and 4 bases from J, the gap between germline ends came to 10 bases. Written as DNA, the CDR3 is TGTGCCAGCAGCTTAGGGGGCCTATTCACTGAAGCTTTCTTT. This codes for CASSLGGLFTEAFF.

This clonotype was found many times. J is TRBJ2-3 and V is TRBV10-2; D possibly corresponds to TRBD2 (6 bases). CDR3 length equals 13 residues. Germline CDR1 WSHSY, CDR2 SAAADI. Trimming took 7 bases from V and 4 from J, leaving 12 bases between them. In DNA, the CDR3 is TGCGCCAGCAATCGGGACTCCGCAGATACGCAGTATTTT. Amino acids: CASNRDSADTQYF.

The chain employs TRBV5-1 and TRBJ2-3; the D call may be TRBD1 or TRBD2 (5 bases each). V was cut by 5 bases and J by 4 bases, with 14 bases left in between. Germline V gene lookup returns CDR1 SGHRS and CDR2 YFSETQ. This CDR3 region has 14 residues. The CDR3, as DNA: TGCGCCAGCAGGGGGTGGGGGAGTGCAGATACGCAGTATTTT. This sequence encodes CASRGWGSADTQYF.

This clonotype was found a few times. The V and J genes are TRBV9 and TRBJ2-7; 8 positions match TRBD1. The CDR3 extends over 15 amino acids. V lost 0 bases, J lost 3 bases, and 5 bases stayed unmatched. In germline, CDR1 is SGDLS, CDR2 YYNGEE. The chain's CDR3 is CASSVGFGQGYEQYF. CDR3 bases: TGTGCCAGCAGCGTAGGGTTCGGACAGGGCTACGAGCAGTACTTC.

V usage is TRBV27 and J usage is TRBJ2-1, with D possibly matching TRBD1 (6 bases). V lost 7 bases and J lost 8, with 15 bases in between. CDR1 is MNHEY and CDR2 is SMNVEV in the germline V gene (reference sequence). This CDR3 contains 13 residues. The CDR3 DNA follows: TGTGCCAGCAACGAAAGGGGGTTGGATGAGCAGTTCTTC. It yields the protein CASNERGLDEQFF.

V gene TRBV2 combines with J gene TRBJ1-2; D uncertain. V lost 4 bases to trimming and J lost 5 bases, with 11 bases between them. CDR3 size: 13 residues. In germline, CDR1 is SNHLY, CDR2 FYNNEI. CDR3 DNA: TGTGCCAGCAGTGGTTCCGGAGATTATGGCTACACCTTC. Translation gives CASSGSGDYGYTF.

This CDR3 reads CASSLAFAPDGYTF. In nucleotides, the CDR3 is TGTGCCAGCAGCTTAGCTTTCGCCCCGGATGGCTACACCTTC. This rearrangement joins TRBV7-9 to TRBJ1-2; D uncertain. The CDR3 runs 14 residues. Deletions cut 0 bases from V and 6 bases from J, with 11 bases between. The germline gives CDR1 SEHNR, CDR2 FQNEAQ (reference sequence).

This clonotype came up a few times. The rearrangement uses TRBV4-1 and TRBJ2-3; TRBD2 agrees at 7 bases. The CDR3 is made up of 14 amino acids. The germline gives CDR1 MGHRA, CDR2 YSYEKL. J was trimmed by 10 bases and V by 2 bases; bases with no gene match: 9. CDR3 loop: CASSQTRLGGAQYF. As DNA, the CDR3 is TGCGCCAGCAGCCAAACTCGGCTGGGGGGGGCGCAGTATTTT.

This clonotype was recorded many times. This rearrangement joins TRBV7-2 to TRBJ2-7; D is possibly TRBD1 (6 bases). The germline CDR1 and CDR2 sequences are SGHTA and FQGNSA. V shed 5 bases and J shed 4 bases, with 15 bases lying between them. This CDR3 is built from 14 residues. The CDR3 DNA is TGTGCCAGCAGCCCAAACTCAGGGGTTTACGAGCAGTACGTC. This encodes CASSPNSGVYEQYV.

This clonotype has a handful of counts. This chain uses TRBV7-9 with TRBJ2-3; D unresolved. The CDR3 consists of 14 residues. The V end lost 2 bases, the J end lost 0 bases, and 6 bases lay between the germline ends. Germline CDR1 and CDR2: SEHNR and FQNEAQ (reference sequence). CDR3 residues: CASSLTASTDTQYF. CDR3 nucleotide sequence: TGTGCCAGCAGCTTAACGGCTAGCACAGATACGCAGTATTTT. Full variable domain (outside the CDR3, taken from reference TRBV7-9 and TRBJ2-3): DTGVSQNPRHKITKRGQNVTFRCDPISEHNRLYWYRQTLGQGPEFLTYFQNEAQLEKSRLLSDRFSAERPKGSFSTLEIQRTEQGDSAMYLCASSLTASTDTQYFGPGTRLTVL.

The CDR3 DNA reads as TGTGCCAGCTCACCACGTAGGGAACTCTACGAGCAGTACTTC. Protein sequence: CASSPRRELYEQYF. The J gene is TRBJ2-7, the V gene TRBV18; unclear D gene. This CDR3 comprises 14 residues. The V and J ends lost 1 base and 3 bases respectively, with 10 bases between them. Germline lookup yields CDR1 KGHSH and CDR2 LQKENI.

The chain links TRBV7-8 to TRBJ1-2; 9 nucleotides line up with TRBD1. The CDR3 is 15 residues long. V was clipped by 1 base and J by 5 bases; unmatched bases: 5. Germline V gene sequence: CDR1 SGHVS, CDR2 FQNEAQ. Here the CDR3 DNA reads TGTGCCAGCAGCTTAGGGGGACAGGGATTTTATGGCTACACCTTC. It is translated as CASSLGGQGFYGYTF.

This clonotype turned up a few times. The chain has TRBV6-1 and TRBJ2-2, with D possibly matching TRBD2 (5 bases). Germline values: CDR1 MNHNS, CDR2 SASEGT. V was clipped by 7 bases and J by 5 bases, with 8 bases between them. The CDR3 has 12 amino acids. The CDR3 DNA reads TGTGCCAGCATGCTAGCTACCGGGGAGCTGTTTTTT. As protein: CASMLATGELFF.

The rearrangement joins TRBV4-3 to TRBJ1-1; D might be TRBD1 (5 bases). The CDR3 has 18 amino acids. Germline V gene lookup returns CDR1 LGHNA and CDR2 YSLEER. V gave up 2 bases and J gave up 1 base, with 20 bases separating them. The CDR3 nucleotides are TGCGCCAGCAGCCAATCTGGGCAAGGGGTCCGGCGGAACACTGAAGCTTTCTTT. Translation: CASSQSGQGVRRNTEAFF.

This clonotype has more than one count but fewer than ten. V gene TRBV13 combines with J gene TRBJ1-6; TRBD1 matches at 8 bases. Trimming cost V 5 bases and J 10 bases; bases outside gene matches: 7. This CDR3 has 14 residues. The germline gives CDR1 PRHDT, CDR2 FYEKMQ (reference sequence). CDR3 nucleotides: TGTGCCAGCAGCGACCGGACAGGGTGGTCACCCCTCCACTTT. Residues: CASSDRTGWSPLHF.